This T cell receptor (beta chain) was obtained from a study of beta chain features in type 1 diabetes. Study-wide results and caveats: When Type 1 diabetes patients were examined, their TCRB CDR3s proved moderately but significantly shorter in all four CD4+ subsets.

As every portion of the isolated RNA was reverse transcribed, the sequencing read expressed TCRB transcripts. Sequenced by immunoSEQ multiplex PCR; TCRdb stores in-frame clones only, minus some. The data show over 120,000 clones, about 13% seen once. As concerns this clone: Its target is unknown. Other DNA sequences of this sample code for an identical CDR3.

CDR3 length: 14 amino acids. The V end was cut by 5 bases, the J end by 0 bases, with 10 bases between. In germline, CDR1 is SGHAT, CDR2 FQNNGV. The genes are TRBV11-2 and TRBJ2-5; perhaps D is TRBD1 or TRBD2 (5 bases each). The TCR was taken from a man younger than 35 with type 1 diabetes. The sequencing input was central memory CD4+ T cells from blood. CDR3 protein: CASSLGTNQETQYF. CDR3 sequence (DNA): TGTGCCAGCAGCCTCGGGACGAACCAAGAGACCCAGTACTTC.